This is a list of T cell receptor beta chains from one sample in a study of blood T cell repertoires in COVID-19. Using immunoSEQ multiplex PCR, the repertoire was profiled, and TCRdb retains in-frame clones only, with some absent. The sample includes tens of thousands of clones, about 80% of them seen just once. Sequencing was done on a sample of peripheral blood. The receptors come from a man between 60 and 70 years old with active or convalescent COVID-19. The CDR3 runs from the conserved cysteine through the conserved F or W. D genes are given only for firm matches. Only part of the rows carry a size: once, few, many, or a class if the clone is expanded.

D gene	clone size	J gene	V gene	CDR3 protein	CDR3 DNA
TRBD2	NA	TRBJ2-1	TRBV4-1	CASSLQLAGGFAEQFF	TGCGCCAGCAGCTTGCAACTAGCGGGGGGTTTCGCGGAGCAGTTCTTC
NA	NA	TRBJ1-5	TRBV15	CATSRERGSQPQHF	TGTGCCACCAGCAGAGAAAGGGGTAGCCAGCCCCAGCATTTT
NA	once	TRBJ1-2	TRBV10-3	CAISELQAGDGYTF	TGTGCCATCAGTGAGCTGCAGGCGGGGGATGGCTACACCTTC
NA	NA	TRBJ1-5	TRBV7-2	CASSLRGHPNQPQHF	TGTGCCAGCAGCTTGCGAGGGCACCCCAATCAGCCCCAGCATTTT
TRBD1	NA	TRBJ1-1	TRBV3-1/TRBV3-2	CASSQGTGGTEAFF	TGTGCCAGCAGCCAGGGGACAGGGGGAACTGAAGCTTTCTTT
NA	NA	TRBJ2-3	TRBV6-6	CASKAGSTDTQYF	TGTGCCAGCAAGGCGGGGAGCACAGATACGCAGTATTTT
TRBD2	NA	TRBJ2-3	TRBV7-3	CASSFRAGGRLDTQYF	TGTGCCAGCAGCTTCCGCGCGGGGGGGCGTCTAGATACGCAGTATTTT
TRBD1	NA	TRBJ1-2	TRBV11-2	CASSTGTVYGYTF	TGTGCCAGCAGCACCGGGACAGTCTATGGCTACACCTTC
TRBD1	NA	TRBJ1-3	TRBV7-8	CASSNRDRGNTIYF	TGTGCCAGCAGCAACCGGGACAGGGGCAACACCATATATTTT
TRBD1	NA	TRBJ2-7	TRBV5-8	CASSLRDRGFEQYF	TGTGCCAGCAGCCTGAGAGACAGGGGATTCGAGCAGTACTTC
NA	NA	TRBJ1-2	TRBV14	CASSQDLTRGGYTF	TGTGCCAGCAGCCAAGATTTGACCCGGGGTGGCTACACCTTC
NA	NA	TRBJ2-3	TRBV7-9	CASTSSGSTDTQYF	TGTGCCAGCACCTCAAGCGGAAGCACAGATACGCAGTATTTT
TRBD2	few	TRBJ2-7	TRBV7-2	CASSSLAGGPYEQYF	TGTGCCAGCAGCTCGCTAGCGGGGGGGCCCTACGAGCAGTACTTC
NA	NA	TRBJ1-6	TRBV9	CASSVQGWGNSPLHF	TGTGCCAGCAGCGTACAGGGGTGGGGTAATTCACCCCTCCACTTT
NA	NA	TRBJ2-1	TRBV9	CASSVAGEGEQFF	TGTGCCAGCAGCGTAGCTGGCGAGGGTGAGCAGTTCTTC
NA	few	TRBJ1-3	TRBV5-4	CASNLDGNTIYF	TGTGCCAGCAACCTAGATGGAAACACCATATATTTT
NA	few	TRBJ2-3	TRBV6-4	CASSPSKDTTQYF	TGTGCCAGCAGTCCGAGTAAAGATACTACGCAGTATTTT
NA	NA	TRBJ1-2	TRBV7-2	CASSLEFGGMYGYTF	TGTGCCAGCAGCTTAGAGTTTGGGGGGATGTATGGCTACACCTTC
TRBD1	NA	TRBJ1-5	TRBV2	CASSEAGTGRQPQHF	TGTGCCAGCAGTGAAGCGGGGACAGGGCGGCAGCCCCAGCATTTT
NA	NA	TRBJ1-6	TRBV18	CASSPSRDTYSPLHF	TGTGCCAGCTCACCGTCCCGGGACACTTATTCACCCCTCCACTTT
NA	NA	TRBJ1-1	TRBV4-1	CASSQGDRTGEAFF	TGCGCCAGCAGCCAAGGAGACAGGACGGGTGAAGCTTTCTTT
NA	NA	TRBJ2-7	TRBV7-8	CASSYSAGPTSYEQYF	TGTGCCAGCAGCTATAGTGCGGGACCGACATCCTACGAGCAGTACTTC
NA	once	TRBJ1-4	TRBV7-9	CASRLTVGKLFF	TGTGCCAGCAGATTGACAGTGGGGAAACTGTTTTTT
TRBD2	NA	TRBJ2-3	TRBV18	CASSPPSGATDTQYF	TGTGCCAGCTCACCACCTAGCGGGGCGACAGATACGCAGTATTTT
NA	few	TRBJ1-1	TRBV4-1	CASSQGRVFGDTEAFF	TGCGCCAGCAGCCAGGGCAGGGTATTCGGTGACACTGAAGCTTTCTTT
NA	NA	TRBJ1-2	TRBV6-5	CASTTTPTNYGYTF	TGTGCCAGCACCACCACTCCGACTAACTATGGCTACACCTTC
NA	few	TRBJ1-3	TRBV7-9	CASSPRDASSGNTIYF	TGTGCCAGCAGCCCTCGGGATGCTTCCTCTGGAAACACCATATATTTT
TRBD1	once	TRBJ1-6	TRBV6-2/TRBV6-3	CASSYIRTGLGSPLHF	TGTGCCAGCAGTTACATCCGGACAGGTTTGGGTTCACCCCTCCACTTT
NA	NA	TRBJ1-2	TRBV9	CASSVAPDSMLGYTF	TGTGCCAGCAGCGTAGCTCCCGACAGTATGTTGGGCTACACCTTC
TRBD1	NA	TRBJ1-4	TRBV6-5	CASCRDRDEKLFF	TGTGCCAGCTGCCGGGACAGGGATGAAAAACTGTTTTTT
NA	NA	TRBJ2-7	TRBV28	CATTSTDYEQYF	TGTGCCACTACTAGTACGGACTACGAGCAGTACTTC
TRBD1	NA	TRBJ1-1	TRBV18	CASSPSRGQGTEAFF	TGTGCCAGCTCACCTAGCAGGGGGCAGGGCACTGAAGCTTTCTTT
TRBD1	NA	TRBJ1-2	TRBV6-5	CASSYAGQGGYTF	TGTGCCAGCAGTTATGCGGGACAGGGGGGCTACACCTTC
NA	NA	TRBJ2-5	TRBV7-3	CASSLIPGETQYF	TGTGCCAGCAGCTTAATTCCAGGAGAGACCCAGTACTTC
TRBD2	once	TRBJ2-3	TRBV9	CASRPGLAGFGDTQYF	TGTGCCAGCAGGCCAGGACTAGCGGGGTTCGGGGATACGCAGTATTTT
NA	few	TRBJ1-5	TRBV24-1	CATSDLVGEVQHF	TGTGCCACCAGTGATTTGGTCGGGGAAGTCCAGCATTTT
NA	few	TRBJ1-4	TRBV4-2	CASSQEWRAANEKLFF	TGTGCCAGCAGCCAAGAGTGGAGGGCAGCTAATGAAAAACTGTTTTTT
TRBD2	NA	TRBJ2-5	TRBV29-1	CSVGGGQILETQYF	TGCAGCGTCGGGGGGGGGCAAATATTGGAGACCCAGTACTTC
NA	NA	TRBJ1-6	TRBV30	CAWRTNSPLHF	TGTGCCTGGAGGACAAATTCACCCCTCCACTTT
NA	NA	TRBJ2-7	TRBV12-3/TRBV12-4	CASLQSGGYEQYF	TGTGCCAGTCTACAGAGTGGAGGCTACGAGCAGTACTTC
NA	NA	TRBJ1-4	TRBV2	CASSDGLWSEKLFF	TGTGCCAGCAGTGATGGTCTGTGGAGTGAAAAACTGTTTTTT
TRBD1	NA	TRBJ1-4	TRBV28	CASKAQSGQGDEKLFF	TGTGCCAGCAAGGCTCAATCGGGACAGGGGGATGAAAAACTGTTTTTT
NA	NA	TRBJ1-1	TRBV27	CASSLLRGMNTEAFF	TGTGCCAGCAGTCTCCTCAGGGGCATGAACACTGAAGCTTTCTTT
NA	once	TRBJ1-1	TRBV6-6	CASSYSAGNTEAFF	TGTGCCAGCAGTTACTCAGCGGGTAACACTGAAGCTTTCTTT
TRBD2	NA	TRBJ2-1	TRBV4-3	CASSRGTSGGNEQFF	TGCGCCAGCAGCCGAGGGACTAGCGGGGGGAATGAGCAGTTCTTC
NA	once	TRBJ2-5	TRBV29-1	CSVDGELVQETQYF	TGCAGCGTTGATGGGGAACTAGTCCAAGAGACCCAGTACTTC
NA	many	TRBJ1-2	TRBV3-1/TRBV3-2	CASSQDLRGYYGYTF	TGTGCCAGCAGCCAAGATCTCCGGGGATACTATGGCTACACCTTC
NA	few	TRBJ1-5	TRBV4-1	CASSQEQDSNQPQHF	TGCGCCAGCAGCCAAGAACAGGATAGCAATCAGCCCCAGCATTTT
NA	NA	TRBJ1-6	TRBV27	CASSPAGAGNNSPLHF	TGTGCCAGCAGCCCTGCTGGGGCAGGGAATAATTCACCCCTCCACTTT
TRBD1	NA	TRBJ2-1	TRBV24-1	CATSDLRQGAYEQFF	TGTGCCACCAGTGATTTACGACAGGGGGCATATGAGCAGTTCTTC
TRBD2	NA	TRBJ2-2	TRBV3-1/TRBV3-2	CASSQELAVIDGGELFF	TGTGCCAGCAGCCAGGAACTAGCGGTTATAGATGGCGGGGAGCTGTTTTTT
TRBD2	NA	TRBJ2-1	TRBV7-6	CASSRTSGGAYNEQFF	TGTGCCAGCAGCCGGACTAGCGGGGGGGCTTACAATGAGCAGTTCTTC
NA	NA	TRBJ2-2	TRBV18	CASSPRSGGELFF	TGTGCCAGCTCACCACGGTCCGGCGGGGAGCTGTTTTTT
TRBD1	NA	TRBJ1-3	TRBV28	CASSFKVTGGSGNTIYF	TGTGCCAGCAGTTTCAAAGTGACAGGGGGTTCTGGAAACACCATATATTTT